The 25 T cell receptor beta chains in this list originate from one sample, sequenced in a study of T cell repertoires in cytomegalovirus infection. These receptors lack a known antigen. From the reads, TCRdb called clonotypes with MiXCR, one entry per CDR3 protein. The sample includes about 340,000 distinct CDR3 sequences, 25% to 35% of them seen just once. The material was cultured PBMCs, obtained from culture after CMV antigen stimulation. These receptors all come from a human donor in good health (CMV status not recorded). Some clones in this sample may be carry-over from other donors' samples.

This clonotype has ten or more counts. The chain employs TRBV7-2 and TRBJ1-5; no definite D call. CDR1 is SGHTA, CDR2 FQGNSA, per germline. The V end was cut by 2 bases, the J end by 3 bases, with 11 bases between. CDR3 length: 15 amino acids. The CDR3 DNA follows: TGTGCCAGCAGCTTACTGGGGTCCAACAATCAGCCCCAGCATTTT. The encoded protein is CASSLLGSNNQPQHF. Supplemented by reference TRBV7-2 and TRBJ1-5, the full variable domain reads GAGVSQSPSNKVTEKGKDVELRCDPISGHTALYWYRQSLGQGLEFLIYFQGNSAPDKSGLPSDRFSAERTGGSVSTLTIQRTQQEDSAVYLCASSLLGSNNQPQHFGDGTRLSIL.

This chain joins TRBV14 and TRBJ2-2; the match to TRBD1 covers 9 bases. Germline V lookup: CDR1 SGHDN, CDR2 FVKESK. CDR3 length: 15 amino acids. J was trimmed by 5 bases and V by 4 bases; bases with no gene match: 5. The CDR3: CASSRGDRVTGELFF. In DNA, the CDR3 is TGTGCCAGCAGCCGCGGGGACAGGGTAACCGGGGAGCTGTTTTTT.

This clonotype showed up just a few times. The chain links TRBV7-8 to TRBJ2-1; D may be TRBD2 (6 bases). The CDR3 runs 14 residues. The germline CDR1 and CDR2 sequences are SGHVS and FQNEAQ. The V end lost 1 base, the J end lost 7 bases, and 11 bases lay between the germline ends. Written as DNA, the CDR3 is TGTGCCAGCAGCTTAGGTACTAGCAGGAATGAGCAGTTCTTC. It codes for CASSLGTSRNEQFF. The full variable domain, in which reference TRBV7-8 and TRBJ2-1 provide the parts outside the CDR3, is GAGVSQSPRYKVAKRGQDVALRCDPISGHVSLFWYQQALGQGPEFLTYFQNEAQLDKSGLPSDRFFAERPEGSVSTLKIQRTQQEDSAVYLCASSLGTSRNEQFFGPGTRLTVL.

This chain joins TRBV4-2 and TRBJ1-3; maybe TRBD1 (6 bases). Germline loops: CDR1 LGHNA, CDR2 YNFKEQ. V was pared by 1 base and J by 0 bases, with 16 bases between. The CDR3 extends over 18 amino acids. CDR3 nucleotide sequence: TGTGCCAGCAGCCAAGGAGCAGGGGTGACGAGCTCTGGAAACACCATATATTTT. Protein product: CASSQGAGVTSSGNTIYF.

The chain is built from TRBV6-5 and TRBJ1-3; D gene uncertain. This CDR3 contains 13 residues. V was pared by 2 bases and J by 4 bases, with 6 bases between. CDR1 and CDR2 (germline): MNHEY, SVGAGI. The DNA of the CDR3 is TGTGCCAGCAGTTACCGCGGGGGAAACACCATATATTTT. Encoded protein: CASSYRGGNTIYF.

This rearrangement joins TRBV27 to TRBJ2-3; 7 bases match TRBD1. Germline V gives CDR1 MNHEY, CDR2 SMNVEV (reference sequence). V was pared by 4 bases and J by 0 bases, with 10 bases of the junction left unmatched. The CDR3 spans 17 residues. The CDR3 nucleotides read TGTGCCAGCAGTTCCTTTTACAGGGGCGGGAGCACAGATACGCAGTATTTT. Protein sequence: CASSSFYRGGSTDTQYF.

CDR3 loop: CASGQQNTEAFF. The CDR3 DNA sequence: TGTGCCAGCGGACAGCAGAACACTGAAGCTTTCTTT. This chain joins TRBV7-9 and TRBJ1-1; perhaps TRBD1 as D (6 bases). Germline V lookup: CDR1 SEHNR, CDR2 FQNEAQ (reference sequence). The germline V and J ends were trimmed by 8 bases and 1 base, with 8 bases remaining between them. The CDR3 consists of 12 residues.

A few counts support this clonotype. The V and J genes are TRBV10-3 and TRBJ2-3; D remains ambiguous. V lost 11 bases, J lost 2 bases, and 20 bases lay in between. This CDR3 is built from 15 residues. Germline V gene data show CDR1 as ENHRY and CDR2 as SYGVKD. The CDR3 loop reads CAAARQPPDTDTQYF. DNA of the CDR3: TGTGCCGCGGCCCGCCAGCCACCCGACACAGATACGCAGTATTTT.

This clonotype was counted between two and nine times. The V and J genes are TRBV4-1 and TRBJ2-3; 15 bases agree with TRBD2. CDR1 MGHRA and CDR2 YSYEKL come from the germline V gene. The junction had 1 base not matched to a gene; V was cut back by 1 base and J by 5 bases. The CDR3 runs 16 residues. DNA of the CDR3: TGCGCCAGCAGCCAAGGGACTAGCGGGAGGGTAGATACGCAGTATTTT. It translates to CASSQGTSGRVDTQYF.

The chain is built from TRBV27 and TRBJ2-3; D might be TRBD2 (6 bases). The CDR3 has 17 amino acids. The V and J ends lost 2 bases and 5 bases respectively, with 20 bases between them. Looked up from germline, CDR1 is MNHEY and CDR2 is SMNVEV (reference sequence). The CDR3 sequence is CASSLAARRAGLDTQYF. Here the CDR3 DNA reads TGTGCCAGCAGTTTAGCCGCGAGGAGGGCCGGATTAGATACGCAGTATTTT.

The rearrangement joins TRBV10-3 to TRBJ2-3; a weak D match, TRBD2 (6 bases). Per the germline V gene, CDR1 is ENHRY and CDR2 is SYGVKD. The V and J ends lost 1 base and 2 bases respectively, with 7 bases between them. The CDR3 runs 14 residues. The CDR3 DNA follows: TGTGCCATCAGTGAGTGGCGGGACACAGATACGCAGTATTTT. It specifies CAISEWRDTDTQYF.

The genes are TRBV20-1 and TRBJ2-3; possibly TRBD1 for D (8 bases). The CDR3 has 20 residues. V was shortened by 3 bases and J by 2 bases, with 30 bases between the two germline ends. The germline V gene encodes CDR1 DFQATT and CDR2 SNEGSKA (reference sequence). In nucleotides, the CDR3 is TGCAGTGCTAGGAGGTGGGGGGGGGTGTCCACAGGGGGATCCACAGATACGCAGTATTTT. Translation: CSARRWGGVSTGGSTDTQYF.

The chain combines TRBV18 with TRBJ1-2, with a tentative D call TRBD1 (6 bases). The ends were cut back, 2 bases at V and 6 bases at J, with 19 bases in the middle. The CDR3 length is 16 residues. Germline V gene data show CDR1 as KGHSH and CDR2 as LQKENI. The CDR3 sequence: CASSPNPGGADHGYTF. CDR3 in DNA: TGTGCCAGCTCACCAAATCCTGGGGGGGCAGATCATGGCTACACCTTC.

The chain recombines TRBV6-2 or TRBV6-3 with TRBJ1-2, with 7 bases matching TRBD1. Germline CDR1 is MNHEY and CDR2 is SVGEGT. V dropped 2 bases and J dropped 3; count of bases not matched to a gene: 3. The CDR3 sequence is 14 residues long. CDR3 in amino acids: CASSYPGQYYGYTF. CDR3 nucleotide sequence: TGTGCCAGCAGTTACCCGGGACAGTACTATGGCTACACCTTC.

A few counts support this clonotype. V is TRBV27 and J is TRBJ1-2; D unclear. Germline CDR1 reads MNHEY; CDR2 reads SMNVEV (reference sequence). The CDR3 length is 13 residues. The V gene lost 5 bases and the J gene lost 7 bases, with 14 bases spanning the gap. In DNA, the CDR3 is TGTGCCAGCAGTCCTGACGATCGGCGTGGCTACACCTTC. This codes for CASSPDDRRGYTF.

This clonotype has only a few counts. This rearrangement joins TRBV7-8 to TRBJ2-5; perhaps TRBD2 as D (5 bases). Trimming shortened V by 5 bases and J by 3 bases, and 16 bases separated the two germline ends. Germline CDR1 SGHVS, CDR2 FQNEAQ. The length of the CDR3 is 15 residues. The DNA for the CDR3 is TGTGCCAGCAGCCCTACAACTAGGAAAGAAGAGACCCAGTACTTC. Translated, it gives CASSPTTRKEETQYF.

This clonotype has at least ten counts. The rearrangement uses TRBV7-2 and TRBJ1-1; 7 bases are shared with TRBD1. V lost 3 bases to trimming and J lost 1 base; unmatched junction nucleotides: 2. CDR3 length equals 14 residues. Looked up from germline, CDR1 is SGHTA and CDR2 is FQGNSA. CDR3 region: CASSLGQRNTEAFF. CDR3 nucleotide sequence: TGTGCCAGCAGCTTGGGACAGAGGAACACTGAAGCTTTCTTT.

This clonotype was recorded at least ten times. V and J are TRBV7-6 and TRBJ1-1, with D unresolved. Germline-derived CDR1 and CDR2 are SGHVS and FNYEAQ. This CDR3 has 14 amino acids. V was pared by 3 bases and J by 0 bases, with 8 bases between. In nucleotides, the CDR3 is TGTGCCAGCAGCTTGGAGGTCTTGAACACTGAAGCTTTCTTT. Protein: CASSLEVLNTEAFF.

This sequence joins TRBV27 and TRBJ1-2; TRBD1 matches 7 bases. The ends lost 3 bases at V and 8 bases at J; junction bases unmatched: 6. The CDR3 totals 13 residues. In germline, CDR1 is MNHEY, CDR2 SMNVEV (reference sequence). The CDR3, as DNA: TGTGCCAGCAGTTTCACACAGGGGAAGGGCTACACCTTC. Amino acid sequence: CASSFTQGKGYTF.

The chain combines TRBV27 with TRBJ2-7; D is tentatively TRBD1 or TRBD2 (7 bases each). Trimming took off 6 bases at V and 6 bases at J, with 18 bases between the two ends. Germline V gene sequence: CDR1 MNHEY, CDR2 SMNVEV (reference sequence). This CDR3 is 14 amino acids long. The CDR3 region has the DNA TGTGCCAGCAGGGTACAGGGGAGGGTCTCCGAGCAGTACTTC. Amino acid sequence: CASRVQGRVSEQYF.

This clonotype was counted a few times. The CDR3 DNA follows: TGCGCCAGCAGCCAAACCAGGGGACACTATGGCTACACCTTC. Its protein is CASSQTRGHYGYTF. This chain uses TRBV4-1 with TRBJ1-2; a possible D gene is TRBD1 (6 bases). The CDR3 runs 14 residues. Trimming removed 2 bases at V and 3 bases at J, with 10 bases between. Germline lookup yields CDR1 MGHRA and CDR2 YSYEKL.

This clonotype appeared many times. This chain joins TRBV19 and TRBJ1-2; D remains unclear. CDR3 length: 11 amino acids. The V end was cut by 4 bases, the J end by 4 bases, with 4 bases between. Germline V gene data show CDR1 as LNHDA and CDR2 as SQIVND (reference sequence). This chain's CDR3 is CASSNSYGYTF. The CDR3 DNA is TGTGCCAGTAGTAACAGCTATGGCTACACCTTC.

This clonotype was detected only a few times. V usage is TRBV19 and J usage is TRBJ2-1; D not resolved. Germline CDR1 and CDR2: LNHDA and SQIVND (reference sequence). The CDR3 consists of 13 residues. Trimming shortened V by 1 base and J by 5 bases, and 6 bases separated the two germline ends. This CDR3 reads CASSIGLDNEQFF. The CDR3 DNA reads as TGTGCCAGTAGTATAGGCCTGGACAATGAGCAGTTCTTC. The full variable domain, its missing parts supplied by reference TRBV19 and TRBJ2-1, is DGGITQSPKYLFRKEGQNVTLSCEQNLNHDAMYWYRQDPGQGLRLIYYSQIVNDFQKGDIAEGYSVSREKKESFPLTVTSAQKNPTAFYLCASSIGLDNEQFFGPGTRLTVL.

The rearrangement uses TRBV19 and TRBJ1-6, with 8 bases identical to TRBD1. Germline CDR1 and CDR2: LNHDA and SQIVND (reference sequence). V dropped 4 bases and J dropped 6; count of bases not matched to a gene: 2. CDR3 length equals 14 residues. CDR3 loop: CASSTTGGNSPLHF. The CDR3 nucleotides read TGTGCCAGTAGTACAACAGGGGGTAATTCACCCCTCCACTTT.

This clonotype appeared a few times. The chain joins TRBV20-1 to TRBJ1-6, with a possible D match to TRBD1 (5 bases). The V gene's germline CDR1 is DFQATT and CDR2 SNEGSKA (reference sequence). This CDR3 has 14 amino acids. V was pared by 7 bases and J by 6 bases, with 16 bases between. DNA of the CDR3: TGCAGTGTCCCTTTCGGGGGATTTAATTCACCCCTCCACTTT. Amino acids: CSVPFGGFNSPLHF.